This T cell receptor (beta chain) was sequenced in a study of CD8+ T cells in alopecia areata. The germline gives CDR1 GTSNPN, CDR2 SVGIG (reference sequence). The length of the CDR3 is 11 residues. Trimming shortened V by 0 bases and J by 14 bases, and 8 bases separated the two germline ends. Once RNA had been extracted, it was reverse transcribed into cDNA to act as the sequencing template. Generated by immunoSEQ multiplex PCR, the TCRdb table keeps only in-frame clones and is missing some. Of 150,000 or so clones in the sample, 58% were seen once. Alopecia areata patients provided lesional scalp punch biopsies and peripheral blood.

The chain carries TRBV30 and TRBJ1-6; D ambiguous. The receptor was derived from a human donor with alopecia areata. The input for sequencing was CD4+ T cells sorted from blood, taken at week 0. The CDR3 DNA follows: TGTGCCTGGAGTGTAGGCCTCACCCTCCACTTT. Protein sequence: CAWSVGLTLHF.